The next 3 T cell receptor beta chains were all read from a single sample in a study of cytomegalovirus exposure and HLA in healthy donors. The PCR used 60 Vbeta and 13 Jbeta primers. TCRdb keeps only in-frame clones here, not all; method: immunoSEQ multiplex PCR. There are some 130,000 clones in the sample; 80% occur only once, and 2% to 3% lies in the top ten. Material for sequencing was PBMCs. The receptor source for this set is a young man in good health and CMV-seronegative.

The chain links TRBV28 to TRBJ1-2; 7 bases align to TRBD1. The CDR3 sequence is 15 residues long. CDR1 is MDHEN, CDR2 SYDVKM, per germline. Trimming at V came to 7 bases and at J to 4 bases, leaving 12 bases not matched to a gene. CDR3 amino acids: CASNGGGGGSYGYTF. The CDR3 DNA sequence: TGTGCCAGCAACGGAGGAGGGGGCGGCTCCTATGGCTACACCTTC.

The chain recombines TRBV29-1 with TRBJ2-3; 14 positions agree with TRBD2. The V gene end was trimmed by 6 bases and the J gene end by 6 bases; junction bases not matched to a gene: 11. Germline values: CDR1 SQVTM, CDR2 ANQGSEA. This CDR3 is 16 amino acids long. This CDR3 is CSVPERLAGGPDTQYF. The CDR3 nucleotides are TGCAGCGTCCCCGAAAGACTAGCGGGAGGGCCGGATACGCAGTATTTT.

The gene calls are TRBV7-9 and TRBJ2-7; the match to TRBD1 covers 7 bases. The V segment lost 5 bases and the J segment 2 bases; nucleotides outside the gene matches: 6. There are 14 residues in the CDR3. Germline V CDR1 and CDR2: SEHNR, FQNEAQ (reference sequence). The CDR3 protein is CASSPVTGTYEQYF. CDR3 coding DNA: TGTGCCAGCAGCCCCGTGACAGGGACCTACGAGCAGTACTTC. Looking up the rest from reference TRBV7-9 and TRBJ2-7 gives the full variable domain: DTGVSQNPRHKITKRGQNVTFRCDPISEHNRLYWYRQTLGQGPEFLTYFQNEAQLEKSRLLSDRFSAERPKGSFSTLEIQRTEQGDSAMYLCASSPVTGTYEQYFGPGTRLTVT.